This entry is about one TCR beta chain. The antigen is undetermined. TCRdb ran MiXCR on the 5' RACE reads and lists one entry per CDR3 protein. Here the sample spans some 50,000 distinct CDR3 sequences, 9.5% to 15% being singletons. This entry belongs to a study of T-cell memory formation after mild COVID-19. The V end was cut by 5 bases, the J end by 8 bases, with 19 bases between. CDR3 size: 15 residues. CDR1 and CDR2 (germline): SGHAT, FQNNGV. Study-wide findings and caveats: Specificity for SARS-CoV-2 was not confirmed among the second-wave clones peaking on day 37.

This TCR derives from a man between 18 and 35 years old who had mild COVID-19 (a few samples of this study predate the infection). Cell type and time point are not known. Sequenced input: PBMCs or a T cell subset sorted from them (not recorded which). The chain has TRBV11-2 and TRBJ2-1; TRBD2 is a possible D gene (5 bases). CDR3 sequence: CASSRRIPPGDEQFF. CDR3 in DNA: TGTGCCAGCAGCCGTAGAATACCCCCCGGGGATGAGCAGTTCTTC.